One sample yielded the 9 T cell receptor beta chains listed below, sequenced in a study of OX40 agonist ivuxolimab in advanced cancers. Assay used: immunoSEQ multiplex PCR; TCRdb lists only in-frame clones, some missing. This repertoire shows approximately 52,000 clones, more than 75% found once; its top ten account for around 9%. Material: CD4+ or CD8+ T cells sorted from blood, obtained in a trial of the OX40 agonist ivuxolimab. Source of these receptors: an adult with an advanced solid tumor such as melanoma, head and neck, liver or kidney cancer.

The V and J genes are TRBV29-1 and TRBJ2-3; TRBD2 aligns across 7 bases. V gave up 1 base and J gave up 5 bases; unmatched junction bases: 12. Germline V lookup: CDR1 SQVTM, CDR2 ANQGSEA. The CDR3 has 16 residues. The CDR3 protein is CSVEVDSGAWGDTQYF. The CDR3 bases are TGCAGCGTTGAAGTTGACAGCGGGGCCTGGGGAGATACGCAGTATTTT.

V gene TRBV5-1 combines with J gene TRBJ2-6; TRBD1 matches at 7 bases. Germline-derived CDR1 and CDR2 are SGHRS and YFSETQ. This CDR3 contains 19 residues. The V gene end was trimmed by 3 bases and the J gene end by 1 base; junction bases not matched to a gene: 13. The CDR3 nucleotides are TGCGCCAGCAGCTACCGGGACAGCTCCTTGAATTCTGGGGCCAACGTCCTGACTTTC. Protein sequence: CASSYRDSSLNSGANVLTF.

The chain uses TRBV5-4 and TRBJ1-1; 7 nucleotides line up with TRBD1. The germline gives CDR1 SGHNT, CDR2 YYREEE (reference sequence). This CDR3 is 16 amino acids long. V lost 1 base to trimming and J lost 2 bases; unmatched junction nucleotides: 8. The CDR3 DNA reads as TGTGCCAGCAGCTTGCCGAGCAGGGGGGTCAACACTGAAGCTTTCTTT. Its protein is CASSLPSRGVNTEAFF.

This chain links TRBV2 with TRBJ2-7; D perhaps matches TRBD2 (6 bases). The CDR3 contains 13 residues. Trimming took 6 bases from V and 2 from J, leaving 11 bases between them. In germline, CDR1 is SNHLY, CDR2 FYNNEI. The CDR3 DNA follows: TGTGCCAGCAGGGACGGGAGAGCCTACGAGCAGTACTTC. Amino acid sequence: CASRDGRAYEQYF. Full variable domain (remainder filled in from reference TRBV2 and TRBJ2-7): EPEVTQTPSHQVTQMGQEVILRCVPISNHLYFYWYRQILGQKVEFLVSFYNNEISEKSEIFDDQFSVERPDGSNFTLKIRSTKLEDSAMYFCASRDGRAYEQYFGPGTRLTVT.

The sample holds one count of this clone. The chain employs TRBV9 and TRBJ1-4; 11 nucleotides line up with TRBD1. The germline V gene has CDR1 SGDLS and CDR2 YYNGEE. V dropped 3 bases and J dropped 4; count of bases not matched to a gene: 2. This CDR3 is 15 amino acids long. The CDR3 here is CASSAGTGGNEKLFF. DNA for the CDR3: TGTGCCAGCAGCGCTGGGACAGGGGGTAATGAAAAACTGTTTTTT.

CDR3 protein: CASSFSNTGELFF. The DNA for the CDR3 is TGTGCCAGCAGCTTCTCGAACACCGGGGAGCTGTTTTTT. V usage is TRBV7-3 and J usage is TRBJ2-2, with D unresolved. The CDR3 spans 13 residues. Trimming took 3 bases from V and 0 from J, leaving 2 bases between them. CDR1 SGHTA and CDR2 FQGTGA come from the germline V gene.

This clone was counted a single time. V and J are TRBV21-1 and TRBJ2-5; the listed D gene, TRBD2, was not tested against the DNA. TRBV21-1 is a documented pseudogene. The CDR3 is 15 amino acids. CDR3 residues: CASSKRRGNQETQYF. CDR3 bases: TGTGCCAGCAGCAAGAGGCGGGGTAATCAAGAGACCCAGTACTTC.

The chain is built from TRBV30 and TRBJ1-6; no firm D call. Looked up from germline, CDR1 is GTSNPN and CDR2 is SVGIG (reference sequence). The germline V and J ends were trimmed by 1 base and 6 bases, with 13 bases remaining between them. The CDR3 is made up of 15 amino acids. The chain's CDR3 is CAWSAKSGSNSPLHF. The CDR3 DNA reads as TGTGCCTGGAGTGCCAAATCGGGCAGTAATTCACCCCTCCACTTT.

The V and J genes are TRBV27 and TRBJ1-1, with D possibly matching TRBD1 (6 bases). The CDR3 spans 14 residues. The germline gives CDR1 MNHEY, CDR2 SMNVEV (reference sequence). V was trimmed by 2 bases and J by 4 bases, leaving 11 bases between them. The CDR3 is CASSLLGAGTEAFF. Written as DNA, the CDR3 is TGTGCCAGCAGTTTACTGGGGGCTGGCACTGAAGCTTTCTTT.